Following are 7 T cell receptor beta chains from one sample sequenced in a study of blood T cell repertoires in COVID-19. The data were produced by immunoSEQ multiplex PCR, yet TCRdb's version contains in-frame clones alone and is incomplete. The top ten clones hold about 11% of a sample with 28,000 or so clones, around 90% of them seen once. The sample was peripheral blood. The receptors were gathered from a man between 70 and 80 years old with acute or convalescent COVID-19.

The chain is built from TRBV12-5 and TRBJ2-3; D unresolved. V was pared by 6 bases and J by 0 bases, with 16 bases between. Germline V gives CDR1 LGHNT, CDR2 FRNRAP. This CDR3 is built from 16 residues. The CDR3 DNA reads as TGTGCTAGTGGCTCCCCCCAGGTGTTTAGCACAGATACGCAGTATTTT. Translation: CASGSPQVFSTDTQYF.

This clone was counted a single time. The chain couples TRBV29-1 to TRBJ2-6; unclear D gene. Germline V gene data show CDR1 as SQVTM and CDR2 as ANQGSEA. The CDR3 has 16 residues. The germline V and J ends were trimmed by 4 bases and 0 bases, with 13 bases remaining between them. CDR3 nucleotide sequence: TGCAGCGTTGCGGGTCTATTCCCCTCTGGGGCCAACGTCCTGACTTTC. Translating gives CSVAGLFPSGANVLTF.

The V call is TRBV9, the J call TRBJ2-7, with unresolved D. Germline loops: CDR1 SGDLS, CDR2 YYNGEE. The CDR3 is 14 residues long. The V and J ends lost 1 base and 0 bases respectively, with 8 bases between them. CDR3 protein: CASSVIPSSYEQYF. The CDR3, as DNA: TGTGCCAGCAGCGTAATACCTAGCTCCTACGAGCAGTACTTC. The complete variable domain, with remaining parts taken from reference TRBV9 and TRBJ2-7, reads DSGVTQTPKHLITATGQRVTLRCSPRSGDLSVYWYQQSLDQGLQFLIQYYNGEERAKGNILERFSAQQFPDLHSELNLSSLELGDSALYFCASSVIPSSYEQYFGPGTRLTVT.

The chain couples TRBV15 to TRBJ1-1; 9 bases line up with TRBD1. V gave up 6 bases and J gave up 9 bases; unmatched junction bases: 20. Germline CDR1 and CDR2: LNHNV and YYDKDF (reference sequence). The CDR3 contains 17 residues. CDR3 sequence (DNA): TGTGCCACCAGTCCAAGCCTGGTGGGACAGGGAGGGTCCCAAGCTTTCTTT. Translated: CATSPSLVGQGGSQAFF.

The chain has TRBV6-5 and TRBJ2-1; 9 bases agree with TRBD2. V was pared by 10 bases and J by 1 base, with 5 bases of the junction left unmatched. CDR3 length: 14 residues. Germline CDR1 is MNHEY and CDR2 is SVGAGI. As DNA, the CDR3 is TGTGCCACCGTGACTAGCGGATCCTACAATGAGCAGTTCTTC. This encodes CATVTSGSYNEQFF.

This clone was seen only once. This rearrangement joins TRBV6-2 or TRBV6-3 to TRBJ2-1; D gene unclear. CDR3 length: 14 amino acids. The germline V gene encodes CDR1 MNHEY and CDR2 SVGEGT. The V gene lost 0 bases and the J gene lost 6 bases, with 9 bases spanning the gap. This CDR3 reads CASSYSARFNEQFF. CDR3 nucleotides: TGTGCCAGCAGTTACTCAGCTCGGTTCAATGAGCAGTTCTTC.

V and J are TRBV7-9 and TRBJ1-2; maybe TRBD1 (5 bases). Germline V CDR1 and CDR2: SEHNR, FQNEAQ (reference sequence). V was trimmed by 8 bases and J by 0 bases, leaving 10 bases between them. The CDR3 loop spans 13 amino acids. CDR3 protein: CASGADSNYGYTF. The DNA of the CDR3 is TGTGCCAGCGGGGCCGACTCTAACTATGGCTACACCTTC.